What follows describes a single TCR beta chain. Its antigen is not yet known. Base qualities are not at hand, and no much larger clone is one base apart. The CDR3, cysteine through phenylalanine, is 11 amino acids long. Only the CDR3 part of the read is kept: 33 bases, read in frame from the first base. The germline V gene supplies CDR1 MDHEN and CDR2 SYDVKM. Trimming accounts for 8 bases at V and 8 bases at J, while the number of junction bases matched to no gene is 5. TCRbeta CDR3 regions were amplified from genomic DNA using the immunoSEQ Assay, a bias-controlled multiplex PCR. Turning to the authors' computational methods: Within the assay, amplification of reference gene primers was used to estimate how many nucleated cells each sample contained. To quantify the absolute abundance of each unique TCRbeta CDR3 rearrangement, sequence reads were collapsed and filtered. For each sample, productive Simpson clonality was calculated as the square root of Simpson's diversity index over productive rearrangements. TCRdb carries this immuneACCESS record with in-frame sequences only. Its versions omit some clonotypes, under half of them owing to an unresolved V gene in the studies checked, with the rest unexplained. V and J calls plus clone size are reproduced from that table; the DNA served to infer D and trimming. This sample holds roughly 150,000 clones; approximately 90% were observed only once. Together, the top ten hold around a tenth of the sample.

One collaborating source in Seattle enrolled patients during active infection and followed them longitudinally through the course of disease. Collaborating institutions collected whole blood in K2EDTA tubes following their own protocols. For TCRbeta analysis, collaborators shipped samples as frozen whole blood, isolated PBMCs, or DNA extracted from either of those sample types. The source of the sample is a study of blood T cell repertoires in COVID-19 (dated by TCRdb to about 2020). In the study overall: Samples from collaborators originated in the United States, Italy and Spain and spanned both the acute and convalescent phases of COVID-19. The material from the prospective study consisted of cDNA or gDNA derived from T cells, B-cell-depleted T cells, or PBMCs. The dataset comprised deeply sampled blood TCRbeta repertoires from subjects exposed to, actively infected with, or recovered from COVID-19. The repertoires were made available in a free public database intended to serve as a resource for research on the immune response to SARS-CoV-2. Samples were obtained from the ongoing ImmuneRACE study (first 160 participants) and from over 1,000 subjects provided by 6 global collaborators. The sample metadata nearly always contained a de-identified subject ID, COVID-19 status, age in years and sex. Where HLA class I and class II types were available, the types were taken from metadata supplied by the sample provider, not from assay-based typing.

Summary of the overall study and its limitations: The quantity of clinical and demographic metadata differed by source and by participant and was supplied without curation.

This TCR was recovered from a woman aged 70 to 79 with COVID-19, enrolled during active disease. The sample consisted of peripheral blood. Recombination linked TRBV28 to TRBJ1-2; 7 bases in the junction line up with TRBD1. CDR3 loop: CASRQGSGYTF. The nucleotide sequence is given as TGTGCCAGCCGACAGGGTTCGGGCTACACCTTC.